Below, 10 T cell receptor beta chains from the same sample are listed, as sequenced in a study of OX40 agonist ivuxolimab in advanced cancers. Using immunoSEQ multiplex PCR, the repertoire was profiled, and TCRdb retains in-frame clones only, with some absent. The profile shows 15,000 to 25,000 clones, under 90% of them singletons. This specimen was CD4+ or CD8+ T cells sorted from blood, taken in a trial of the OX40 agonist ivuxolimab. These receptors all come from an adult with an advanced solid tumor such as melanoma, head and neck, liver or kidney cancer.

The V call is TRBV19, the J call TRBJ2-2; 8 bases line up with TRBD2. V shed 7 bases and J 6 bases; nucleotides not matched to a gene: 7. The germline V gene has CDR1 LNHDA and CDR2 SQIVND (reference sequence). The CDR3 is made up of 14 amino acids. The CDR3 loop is CASTPRGGPGELFF. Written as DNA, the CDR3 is TGTGCCAGTACCCCCCGGGGGGGTCCCGGGGAGCTGTTTTTT.

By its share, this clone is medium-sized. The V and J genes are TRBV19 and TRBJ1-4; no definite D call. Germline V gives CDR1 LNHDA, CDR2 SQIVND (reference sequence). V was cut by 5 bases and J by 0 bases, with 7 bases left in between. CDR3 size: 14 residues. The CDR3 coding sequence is TGTGCCAGTAGTCCGGGTGCAACTAATGAAAAACTGTTTTTT. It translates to CASSPGATNEKLFF. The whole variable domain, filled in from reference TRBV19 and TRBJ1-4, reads DGGITQSPKYLFRKEGQNVTLSCEQNLNHDAMYWYRQDPGQGLRLIYYSQIVNDFQKGDIAEGYSVSREKKESFPLTVTSAQKNPTAFYLCASSPGATNEKLFFGSGTQLSVL.

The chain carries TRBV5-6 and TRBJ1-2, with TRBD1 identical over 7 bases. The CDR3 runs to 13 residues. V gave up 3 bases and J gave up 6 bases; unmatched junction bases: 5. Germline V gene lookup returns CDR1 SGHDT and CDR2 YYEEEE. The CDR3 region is CASSSRQGDGYTF. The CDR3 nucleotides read TGTGCCAGCAGCTCAAGACAGGGAGATGGCTACACCTTC.

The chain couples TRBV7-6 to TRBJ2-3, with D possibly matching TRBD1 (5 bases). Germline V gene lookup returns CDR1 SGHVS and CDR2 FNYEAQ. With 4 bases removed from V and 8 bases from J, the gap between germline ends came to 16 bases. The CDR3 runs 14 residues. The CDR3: CASSWTRSGLTQYF. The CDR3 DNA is TGTGCCAGCAGCTGGACGAGGTCAGGGCTTACGCAGTATTTT.

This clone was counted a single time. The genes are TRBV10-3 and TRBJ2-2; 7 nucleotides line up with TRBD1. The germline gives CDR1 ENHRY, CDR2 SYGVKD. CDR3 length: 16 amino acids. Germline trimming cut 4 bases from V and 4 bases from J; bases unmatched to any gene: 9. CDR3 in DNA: TGTGCCATCAGTGGGGGGCGACAGGGACCCACCGGGGAGCTGTTTTTT. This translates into CAISGGRQGPTGELFF.

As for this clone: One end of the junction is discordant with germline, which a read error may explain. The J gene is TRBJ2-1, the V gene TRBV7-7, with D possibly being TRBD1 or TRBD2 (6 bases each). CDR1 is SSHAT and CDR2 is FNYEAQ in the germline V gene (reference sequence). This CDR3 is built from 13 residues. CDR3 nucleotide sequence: TGTGCTAGCAGCCCCGGGGGACAACGTGAGCAGTTCTTC. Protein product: CASSPGGQREQFF.

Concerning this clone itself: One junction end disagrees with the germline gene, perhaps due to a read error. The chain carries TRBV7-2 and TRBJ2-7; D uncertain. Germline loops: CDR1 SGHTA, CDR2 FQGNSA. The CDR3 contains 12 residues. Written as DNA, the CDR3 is TGTGCCAGCAGCTTGTCTTTGACTGCCCCGGACTTC. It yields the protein CASSLSLTAPDF.

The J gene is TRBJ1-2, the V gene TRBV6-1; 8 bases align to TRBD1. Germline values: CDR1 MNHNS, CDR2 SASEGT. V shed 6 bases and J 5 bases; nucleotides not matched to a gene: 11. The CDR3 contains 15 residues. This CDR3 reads CASRSYGQGGYGYTF. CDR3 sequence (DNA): TGTGCCAGCAGATCCTACGGACAGGGAGGATATGGCTACACCTTC.

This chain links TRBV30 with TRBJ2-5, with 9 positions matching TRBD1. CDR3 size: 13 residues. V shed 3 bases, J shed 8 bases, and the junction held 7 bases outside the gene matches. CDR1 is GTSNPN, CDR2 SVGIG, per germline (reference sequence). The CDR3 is CAWSATGGNTQYF. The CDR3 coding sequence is TGTGCCTGGAGCGCCACAGGGGGCAATACCCAGTACTTC.

This CDR3 reads CASSLPKGGIYGYTF. DNA of the CDR3: TGTGCCAGCAGTCTCCCGAAGGGGGGTATCTATGGCTACACCTTC. V is TRBV28 and J is TRBJ1-2; the D gene is possibly TRBD1 (6 bases). The germline V gene has CDR1 MDHEN and CDR2 SYDVKM. The CDR3 is 15 amino acids. The ends were cut back, 5 bases at V and 4 bases at J, with 17 bases in the middle.